One sample yielded the 27 T cell receptor beta chains listed below, sequenced in a study of blood T cell repertoires in COVID-19. Profiling relied on immunoSEQ multiplex PCR, and the TCRdb table lists in-frame clones only, not all of them. The sample gives around 300,000 clones, roughly 89% of which show up once; 0.94% is in the top ten. The sample was peripheral blood. These receptors all come from a middle-aged woman who had recovered from COVID-19.

V and J are TRBV30 and TRBJ1-1; D is possibly TRBD1 (5 bases). The CDR3 covers 15 residues. Trimming pared 0 bases from V and 6 bases from J, leaving 17 bases between. Germline V CDR1 and CDR2: GTSNPN, SVGIG (reference sequence). CDR3 residues: CAWSVQGWQGAEAFF. CDR3 in DNA: TGTGCCTGGAGTGTACAAGGGTGGCAGGGCGCTGAAGCTTTCTTT.

This clone was observed a single time. V gene TRBV9 combines with J gene TRBJ2-3, with 7 positions matching TRBD2. Germline V lookup: CDR1 SGDLS, CDR2 YYNGEE. CDR3 size: 16 residues. The V gene end was trimmed by 1 base and the J gene end by 4 bases; junction bases not matched to a gene: 9. The CDR3 DNA sequence: TGTGCCAGCAGCGTAACTAGCGCCGAGAATCCAGATACGCAGTATTTT. Translated, it gives CASSVTSAENPDTQYF.

The rearrangement joins TRBV9 to TRBJ2-1; maybe TRBD1 (5 bases). Trimming removed 0 bases at V and 6 bases at J, with 13 bases between. This CDR3 spans 15 amino acids. The germline V gene encodes CDR1 SGDLS and CDR2 YYNGEE. The CDR3 protein is CASSVVPRAPNEQFF. For the CDR3, the DNA is TGTGCCAGCAGCGTAGTGCCCAGGGCTCCCAATGAGCAGTTCTTC. Filled out from reference TRBV9 and TRBJ2-1, the complete variable domain reads DSGVTQTPKHLITATGQRVTLRCSPRSGDLSVYWYQQSLDQGLQFLIQYYNGEERAKGNILERFSAQQFPDLHSELNLSSLELGDSALYFCASSVVPRAPNEQFFGPGTRLTVL.

The CDR3 DNA sequence: TGCAGTGCTATCGAGAGGACCCAGTACTTC. Amino acid sequence: CSAIERTQYF. The J gene is TRBJ2-5, the V gene TRBV20-1; D not certain. Germline CDR1 reads DFQATT; CDR2 reads SNEGSKA (reference sequence). The V and J ends lost 4 bases and 7 bases respectively, with 7 bases between them. The CDR3 consists of 10 residues.

The chain couples TRBV5-1 to TRBJ2-7, with a possible D match to TRBD2 (6 bases). The CDR3 covers 13 residues. The V end was cut by 4 bases, the J end by 5 bases, with 13 bases between. Per germline, CDR1 SGHRS and CDR2 YFSETQ. This CDR3 reads CASSPSGSHEQYF. CDR3 sequence (DNA): TGCGCCAGCAGCCCCTCCGGGAGCCACGAGCAGTACTTC.

The chain links TRBV12-3 or TRBV12-4 to TRBJ2-7, with 9 bases aligning to TRBD2. This CDR3 has 13 amino acids. V lost 10 bases to trimming and J lost 6 bases; unmatched junction nucleotides: 10. The CDR3 DNA reads as TGTGCCACCTCCGGGACTAGCCACCTCGAGCAGTACTTC. Its protein product is CATSGTSHLEQYF.

The chain links TRBV28 to TRBJ2-1, with 9 bases matching TRBD2. The CDR3 totals 15 residues. Germline lookup yields CDR1 MDHEN and CDR2 SYDVKM. Unmatched junction bases numbered 3, after V lost 2 bases and J lost 4 bases. The CDR3 DNA follows: TGTGCCAGCAGTTTAGGACTAGCGCTATACAATGAGCAGTTCTTC. It is translated as CASSLGLALYNEQFF.

The chain joins TRBV19 to TRBJ1-2; no reliable D call. Germline V gene lookup returns CDR1 LNHDA and CDR2 SQIVND (reference sequence). The CDR3 runs 13 residues. V lost 7 bases to trimming and J lost 3 bases, with 12 bases between them. The CDR3 DNA reads TGTGCCAGTAACCGGAGGTCGGACTATGGCTACACCTTC. Its protein is CASNRRSDYGYTF. The full variable domain, rest sourced from reference TRBV19 and TRBJ1-2, is DGGITQSPKYLFRKEGQNVTLSCEQNLNHDAMYWYRQDPGQGLRLIYYSQIVNDFQKGDIAEGYSVSREKKESFPLTVTSAQKNPTAFYLCASNRRSDYGYTFGSGTRLTVV.

This chain connects TRBV3-1 (or the pseudogene TRBV3-2) to TRBJ1-1, with D possibly matching TRBD1 (6 bases). The CDR3 has 14 amino acids. From germline, CDR1 is LGHDT and CDR2 YNNKEL (reference sequence). The V and J ends lost 4 bases and 0 bases respectively, with 9 bases between them. CDR3 amino acids: CASSLGHMNTEAFF. The CDR3 nucleotides read TGTGCCAGCAGCCTGGGACACATGAACACTGAAGCTTTCTTT.

The chain has TRBV19 and TRBJ2-6; 11 nucleotides agree with TRBD1. CDR1 and CDR2 from the germline V gene are LNHDA and SQIVND (reference sequence). The CDR3 consists of 18 residues. Trimming removed 6 bases from V and 0 bases from J; junction bases left unmatched: 7. CDR3 coding DNA: TGTGCCAGTAGCCCTCCGGGACAGGGGGTCTCTGGGGCCAACGTCCTGACTTTC. It encodes CASSPPGQGVSGANVLTF. The full variable domain, completed using reference TRBV19 and TRBJ2-6, is DGGITQSPKYLFRKEGQNVTLSCEQNLNHDAMYWYRQDPGQGLRLIYYSQIVNDFQKGDIAEGYSVSREKKESFPLTVTSAQKNPTAFYLCASSPPGQGVSGANVLTFGAGSRLTVL.

This sequence joins TRBV28 and TRBJ2-7, with D perhaps matching TRBD1 (5 bases). Germline CDR1 reads MDHEN; CDR2 reads SYDVKM. V was pared by 8 bases and J by 0 bases, with 8 bases between. CDR3 size: 12 residues. CDR3 in amino acids: CASVGVSYEQYF. The CDR3 DNA reads TGTGCCAGCGTAGGGGTCTCCTACGAGCAGTACTTC. The full variable domain, its missing parts supplied by reference TRBV28 and TRBJ2-7, is DVKVTQSSRYLVKRTGEKVFLECVQDMDHENMFWYRQDPGLGLRLIYFSYDVKMKEKGDIPEGYSVSREKKERFSLILESASTNQTSMYLCASVGVSYEQYFGPGTRLTVT.

The V gene is TRBV5-1, the J gene TRBJ1-4, with TRBD1 identical over 7 bases. The length of the CDR3 is 14 residues. J gave up 8 bases and V 0 bases, and 4 bases lay outside the gene matches. Per germline, CDR1 SGHRS and CDR2 YFSETQ. The chain's CDR3 is CASSLEGAREKLFF. DNA of the CDR3: TGCGCCAGCAGCTTGGAGGGGGCGCGGGAAAAACTGTTTTTT.

The rearrangement links TRBV6-7 to TRBJ2-5; D might be TRBD2 (6 bases). TRBV6-7 is placed among ORFs of uncertain function. Trimming cost V 0 bases and J 4 bases, with 12 bases left between them. This CDR3 is built from 15 residues. The CDR3 DNA follows: TGTGCCAGCAGTTACTCAAGGAGGGCCTCAGAGACCCAGTACTTC. Translation gives CASSYSRRASETQYF.

This clone has only one observation. This chain uses TRBV29-1 with TRBJ2-7; tentative D call: TRBD1 (7 bases). Germline V gene data show CDR1 as SQVTM and CDR2 as ANQGSEA. Trimming removed 7 bases from V and 3 bases from J, with 13 bases in between. The CDR3 runs 12 residues. The CDR3 nucleotides are TGCAGCGCGCGGGACAGTTTCTACGAGCAGTACTTC. This codes for CSARDSFYEQYF.

This clone was counted only a few times. The chain joins TRBV28 to TRBJ2-7; weak D call: TRBD1 (6 bases). This CDR3 is built from 14 residues. Germline V gives CDR1 MDHEN, CDR2 SYDVKM. V shed 2 bases and J shed 6 bases, with 14 bases lying between them. The DNA for the CDR3 is TGTGCCAGCAGTTTAGGGCCGGAGACAGGCGAGCAGTACTTC. Encoded protein: CASSLGPETGEQYF.

This chain joins TRBV4-1 and TRBJ1-1; 7 nucleotides agree with TRBD1. CDR3 length: 14 residues. The ends lost 0 bases at V and 4 bases at J; junction bases unmatched: 2. Looked up from germline, CDR1 is MGHRA and CDR2 is YSYEKL. The CDR3 protein is CASSQESGGTEAFF. CDR3 DNA sequence: TGCGCCAGCAGCCAAGAATCAGGGGGCACTGAAGCTTTCTTT.

Here the CDR3 DNA reads TGTGCCAGCAGTCAGGGGTGGGATCAGCCCCAGCATTTT. It is translated as CASSQGWDQPQHF. The chain employs TRBV3-1 (or the pseudogene TRBV3-2) and TRBJ1-5; perhaps TRBD1 as D (6 bases). The CDR3 contains 13 residues. CDR1 is LGHDT, CDR2 YNNKEL, per germline (reference sequence). The V gene lost 6 bases and the J gene lost 5 bases, with 11 bases spanning the gap.

This rearrangement joins TRBV7-6 to TRBJ2-7, with D tentatively TRBD2 (6 bases). There are 16 residues in the CDR3. Germline V lookup: CDR1 SGHVS, CDR2 FNYEAQ. V was clipped by 0 bases and J by 1 base, with 13 bases between them. CDR3 region: CASSLASGLRSYEQYF. DNA of the CDR3: TGTGCCAGCAGCTTAGCCTCGGGACTGAGATCCTACGAGCAGTACTTC.

The chain combines TRBV5-1 with TRBJ1-1; D perhaps matches TRBD1 (5 bases). Trimming cost V 6 bases and J 1 base, with 13 bases left between them. CDR1 and CDR2 from the germline V gene are SGHRS and YFSETQ. This CDR3 region has 14 residues. CDR3 residues: CASTGAGKNTEAFF. Here the CDR3 DNA reads TGCGCCAGCACCGGGGCGGGGAAGAACACTGAAGCTTTCTTT.

The chain uses TRBV11-3 and TRBJ1-1, with a tentative D call TRBD1 (6 bases). V was cut by 1 base and J by 1 base, with 25 bases left in between. The CDR3 runs 20 residues. Germline V gene lookup returns CDR1 SGHNT and CDR2 YENEEA. Here the CDR3 reads CASSLGGEVRGHRWNTEAFF. The CDR3, as DNA: TGTGCCAGCAGCTTAGGGGGAGAGGTGCGGGGGCACAGATGGAACACTGAAGCTTTCTTT.

The V call is TRBV5-8, the J call TRBJ1-2; tentatively, D is TRBD1 (5 bases). The germline V and J ends were trimmed by 4 bases and 8 bases, with 18 bases remaining between them. The CDR3 consists of 14 residues. Looked up from germline, CDR1 is SGHTS and CDR2 is YDEGEE. CDR3 sequence (DNA): TGTGCCAGCAGCCCCATGGGGGGTCCCTACGGCTACACCTTC. Translating gives CASSPMGGPYGYTF.

This chain connects TRBV11-3 to TRBJ2-1; TRBD2 agrees at 13 bases. The CDR3 has 17 residues. V gave up 1 base and J gave up 7 bases; unmatched junction bases: 7. CDR1 SGHNT and CDR2 YENEEA come from the germline V gene. CDR3 sequence: CASSLGGTSGNRNEQFF. The CDR3 DNA follows: TGTGCCAGCAGCTTAGGTGGGACTAGCGGGAACCGGAATGAGCAGTTCTTC.

The rearrangement links TRBV10-3 to TRBJ2-7, with D possibly TRBD1 on 5 matching bases. Germline assignment: CDR1 ENHRY and CDR2 SYGVKD. V was clipped by 5 bases and J by 3 bases, with 11 bases between them. This CDR3 region has 13 residues. CDR3 sequence reads: CAISQAGNYEQYF. DNA for the CDR3: TGTGCCATCAGTCAGGCAGGGAACTACGAGCAGTACTTC.

This chain connects TRBV29-1 to TRBJ1-2, with 10 bases that match TRBD1. Germline CDR1 reads SQVTM; CDR2 reads ANQGSEA. This CDR3 has 13 amino acids. Trimming at V came to 4 bases and at J to 5 bases, leaving 4 bases not matched to a gene. The CDR3 sequence is CSVGDRGLYGYTF. CDR3 sequence (DNA): TGCAGCGTTGGGGACAGGGGATTATATGGCTACACCTTC.

The V and J genes are TRBV27 and TRBJ2-7, with no clear D. The germline V gene has CDR1 MNHEY and CDR2 SMNVEV (reference sequence). V shed 6 bases and J shed 3 bases, with 15 bases lying between them. There are 14 residues in the CDR3. CDR3 residues: CASSKTSPSYEQYF. CDR3 bases: TGTGCCAGCAGCAAAACCTCCCCCAGCTACGAGCAGTACTTC.

The V and J genes are TRBV7-9 and TRBJ1-1; 9 nucleotides line up with TRBD1. The CDR3 is made up of 13 amino acids. Trimming at V came to 4 bases and at J to 6 bases, leaving 3 bases not matched to a gene. Germline CDR1 SEHNR, CDR2 FQNEAQ (reference sequence). CDR3 region: CASSWTGEPEAFF. CDR3 bases: TGTGCCAGCAGCTGGACAGGGGAGCCTGAAGCTTTCTTT.

The chain couples TRBV7-9 to TRBJ2-3; 7 bases are a match to TRBD2. Germline V gene lookup returns CDR1 SEHNR and CDR2 FQNEAQ (reference sequence). V was clipped by 4 bases and J by 4 bases; unmatched bases: 11. The CDR3 covers 16 residues. CDR3 sequence reads: CASSSWRGRSPDTQYF. The CDR3 nucleotides read TGTGCCAGCAGCTCTTGGCGGGGGAGGTCCCCAGATACGCAGTATTTT.